The T cell receptor (beta chain) described here comes from a study of cytomegalovirus exposure and HLA in healthy donors. For this clone: As yet, its antigen is unknown. Relative to the germline gene, one junction end is altered; a read error may explain this.

The PCR made use of 60 Vbeta and 13 Jbeta primers. Generated by immunoSEQ multiplex PCR, the TCRdb table keeps only in-frame clones and is missing some. Its clone listing holds tens of thousands of clones. Study-level points and caveats: In a later analysis, TCR association rates varied by HLA locus: DRB1 most, HLA-C fewest. An Asian-associated ancestry cluster reportedly showed fewer N-insertions than the approximately 700-donor mean in a later analysis. Among TCR beta chains, those listed as cytomegalovirus-associated numbered about 160. Presence/absence analyses rested on an assumption that sequencing depth was roughly uniform across donors.

The length of the CDR3 is 15 residues. Looked up from germline, CDR1 is MNHEY and CDR2 is SVGAGI. The chain links TRBV6-5 to TRBJ2-6; D not resolved. This TCR came from a man aged 25-45 years in good health and CMV-seropositive. The sample comprised PBMCs. This chain's CDR3 is CASTYGNSGANVLTF. The CDR3 DNA reads TGTGCCAGCACTTACGGCAACTCTGGGGCCAACGTCCTGACTTTC.